This TCR beta chain came from a study of cytomegalovirus exposure and HLA in healthy donors. Vbeta (60) and Jbeta (13) primers were used in the PCR. The assay was immunoSEQ multiplex PCR, and TCRdb's table has in-frame clones only and misses some. The sample includes some 50,000 clones. Germline CDR1 is LNHDA and CDR2 is SQIVND (reference sequence). The CDR3 is 12 residues long. The ends lost 9 bases at V and 8 bases at J; junction bases unmatched: 7. This receptor was taken from a woman aged 35 to 49 in good health and CMV-seronegative. The sequenced sample was PBMCs. The V call is TRBV19, the J call TRBJ2-1; 7 nucleotides agree with TRBD1. DNA for the CDR3: TGTGCCAGCTGTGACAGGGTTCATGAGCAGTTCTTC. It encodes CASCDRVHEQFF.